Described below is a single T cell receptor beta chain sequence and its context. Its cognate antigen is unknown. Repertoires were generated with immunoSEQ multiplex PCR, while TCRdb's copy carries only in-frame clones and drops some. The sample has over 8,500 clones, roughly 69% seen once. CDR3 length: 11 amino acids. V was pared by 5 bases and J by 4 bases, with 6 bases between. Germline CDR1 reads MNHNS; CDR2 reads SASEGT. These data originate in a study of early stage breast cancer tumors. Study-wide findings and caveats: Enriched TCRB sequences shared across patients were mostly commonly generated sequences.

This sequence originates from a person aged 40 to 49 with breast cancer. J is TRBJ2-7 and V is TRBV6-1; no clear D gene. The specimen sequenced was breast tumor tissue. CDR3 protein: CASSHVYEQYF. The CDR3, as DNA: TGTGCCAGCAGTCACGTTTACGAGCAGTACTTC.